These T cell receptor beta chains were read from a single sample in a study of beta chain features in type 1 diabetes. Method: immunoSEQ multiplex PCR; TCRdb's copy keeps in-frame clones and lacks some. The sample holds under 450,000 clones, about 14% seen once. Specimen: naive CD4+ T cells from blood. These receptors came from a woman younger than 35 in good health. The CDR3 runs from the conserved cysteine through the conserved F or W. D genes are given only for firm matches. Expanded clones get a size class; other rows say once, few or many, or leave the size out.

CDR3: CASSSLRGRGETQYF; DNA: TGTGCCAGCAGTTCCCTCAGGGGGCGCGGGGAGACCCAGTACTTC; size: few; D: TRBD1; J: TRBJ2-5; V: TRBV28
CDR3: CASRGPSGEETQYF; DNA: TGCGCCAGCAGAGGGCCTAGCGGGGAAGAGACCCAGTACTTC; size: .; D: TRBD2; J: TRBJ2-5; V: TRBV5-1
CDR3: CSATVNEQFF; DNA: TGCAGTGCTACGGTGAATGAGCAGTTCTTC; size: .; D: .; J: TRBJ2-1; V: TRBV20-1
CDR3: CASSIDTNYGYTF; DNA: TGCGCCAGCAGCATTGACACAAACTATGGCTACACCTTC; size: few; D: .; J: TRBJ1-2; V: TRBV5-1
CDR3: CASSLVAGGWNEQFF; DNA: TGTGCCAGCAGCTTAGTTGCGGGAGGATGGAATGAGCAGTTCTTC; size: .; D: TRBD2; J: TRBJ2-1; V: TRBV7-9
CDR3: CASSEWGTGIETQYF; DNA: TGTGCCAGCAGTGAATGGGGGACAGGGATAGAGACCCAGTACTTC; size: .; D: TRBD1; J: TRBJ2-5; V: TRBV25-1
CDR3: CASSNDLPDTQYF; DNA: TGTGCCAGCAGTAACGACTTACCAGATACGCAGTATTTT; size: few; D: .; J: TRBJ2-3; V: TRBV28
CDR3: CASSLEGGPSYGYTF; DNA: TGTGCCAGCAGCTTAGAGGGGGGGCCCAGCTATGGCTACACCTTC; size: .; D: .; J: TRBJ1-2; V: TRBV7-9
CDR3: CASSSSGGANTGELFF; DNA: TGTGCCAGCAGCTCCTCCGGGGGAGCGAACACCGGGGAGCTGTTTTTT; size: few; D: .; J: TRBJ2-2; V: TRBV13
CDR3: CASSFQVTDTQYF; DNA: TGTGCCAGCAGCTTCCAGGTCACAGATACGCAGTATTTT; size: .; D: .; J: TRBJ2-3; V: TRBV7-9
CDR3: CAWSVGGRAFGNTIYF; DNA: TGTGCCTGGAGTGTAGGGGGCAGGGCGTTTGGAAACACCATATATTTT; size: .; D: TRBD1; J: TRBJ1-3; V: TRBV30